This is a list of T cell receptor beta chains from one sample in a study of T cell responses to AZD1222 COVID-19 vaccine. The data were produced by immunoSEQ multiplex PCR, yet TCRdb's version contains in-frame clones alone and is incomplete. The sample contains fewer than 45,000 clones, under 85% of which appear only once. This material consisted of peripheral blood, taken on day 0 of AZD1222 vaccination. Receptor source: an adult in good health. CDR3s include the opening cysteine and the closing phenylalanine or tryptophan. D genes are given only for firm matches. Clone size is shown for a subset of rows, as once, few, many or a class of expanded clone.

j_gene,abundance,d_gene,v_gene,CDR3aa,CDR3nt
TRBJ2-7,many,TRBD1,TRBV28,CASSITGTGTSEQYF,TGTGCCAGCAGTATAACCGGGACAGGGACATCCGAGCAGTACTTC
TRBJ2-5,NA,TRBD2,TRBV10-3,CAIRDLAGGPQTQYF,TGTGCCATCAGAGATCTAGCGGGGGGGCCGCAGACCCAGTACTTC
TRBJ1-1,NA,NA,TRBV29-1,CSVDRTARNTEAFF,TGCAGCGTCGACCGGACAGCTCGGAACACTGAAGCTTTCTTT
TRBJ1-6,NA,NA,TRBV19,CASSKQGDSPLHF,TGTGCCAGTAGTAAGCAGGGTGACTCACCCCTCCACTTT
TRBJ2-7,NA,NA,TRBV28,CASVPKGRYFSYEQYF,TGTGCCAGCGTCCCTAAGGGCAGATACTTCTCCTACGAGCAGTACTTC
TRBJ2-2,NA,TRBD2,TRBV28,CASSLIGGAGELFF,TGTGCCAGCAGTTTAATCGGGGGGGCCGGGGAGCTGTTTTTT
TRBJ2-3,NA,NA,TRBV7-9,CASSSGGTDTQYF,TGTGCCAGCAGTTCAGGGGGGACAGATACGCAGTATTTT
TRBJ2-1,NA,TRBD2,TRBV7-8,CASSPGTTNEQFF,TGTGCCAGCAGCCCTGGGACTACCAATGAGCAGTTCTTC
TRBJ2-7,NA,TRBD1,TRBV28,CASRLRGPSYEQYF,TGTGCCAGCAGGTTAAGGGGGCCCTCCTACGAGCAGTACTTC
TRBJ1-3,NA,NA,TRBV10-3,CATREGSSGNTIYF,TGTGCCACCCGTGAGGGAAGCTCTGGAAACACCATATATTTT
TRBJ1-5,NA,TRBD1,TRBV28,CASLRDRGFSNQPQHF,TGTGCCAGTCTCCGGGACAGGGGGTTTAGCAATCAGCCCCAGCATTTT
TRBJ2-7,NA,TRBD1,TRBV6-5,CASSSYRGRYEQYF,TGTGCCAGCAGCTCCTACAGGGGGCGCTACGAGCAGTACTTC
TRBJ2-4,NA,NA,TRBV2,CASSDTVAKNIQYF,TGTGCCAGCAGTGATACCGTAGCCAAAAACATTCAGTACTTC
TRBJ2-3,NA,NA,TRBV20-1,CSAGGTDTQYF,TGCAGTGCGGGCGGCACAGATACGCAGTATTTT
TRBJ2-5,NA,NA,TRBV2,CASWGEGAETQYF,TGTGCCAGCTGGGGGGAGGGGGCAGAGACCCAGTACTTC
TRBJ1-1,NA,NA,TRBV28,CASSLGLGRNTEAFF,TGTGCCAGCAGTTTGGGTCTGGGCCGGAACACTGAAGCTTTCTTT
TRBJ2-1,NA,TRBD1,TRBV6-2/TRBV6-3,CASSRPGQSEQFF,TGTGCCAGCAGTAGGCCGGGACAGTCTGAGCAGTTCTTC
TRBJ1-6,NA,NA,TRBV28,CASSPPGVTSPLHF,TGTGCCAGCAGTCCCCCGGGGGTAACTTCACCCCTCCACTTT
TRBJ1-4,NA,TRBD1,TRBV27,CATFWGTGYLTNEKLFF,TGTGCCACCTTCTGGGGGACAGGTTACTTAACTAATGAAAAACTGTTTTTT
TRBJ2-7,NA,TRBD1,TRBV27,CASSLGTGIGEQYF,TGTGCCAGCAGTTTAGGGACAGGGATAGGCGAGCAGTACTTC
TRBJ2-7,NA,TRBD1,TRBV28,CASRLGQGGEQYF,TGTGCCAGCAGGCTAGGACAGGGAGGCGAGCAGTACTTC
TRBJ2-7,NA,NA,TRBV15,CATRPGRSSYEQYF,TGTGCCACCAGGCCTGGACGGAGCTCCTACGAGCAGTACTTC
TRBJ1-1,NA,NA,TRBV10-3,CAISGQMNTEAFF,TGTGCCATCAGTGGACAAATGAACACTGAAGCTTTCTTT
TRBJ2-7,NA,NA,TRBV19,CASSPGGGYEQYF,TGTGCCAGTAGCCCAGGGGGGGGTTACGAGCAGTACTTC
TRBJ2-7,NA,NA,TRBV19,CASSIDWLGGGSAYEQYF,TGTGCCAGTAGTATAGATTGGTTGGGTGGGGGCTCTGCCTACGAGCAGTACTTC
TRBJ1-2,few,TRBD1,TRBV3-1/TRBV3-2,CASSLMTGGVGYGYTF,TGTGCCAGCAGCCTCATGACAGGGGGCGTGGGCTATGGCTACACCTTC
TRBJ1-1,NA,NA,TRBV6-5,CASSPGGVNTEAFF,TGTGCCAGCAGTCCCGGCGGGGTGAACACTGAAGCTTTCTTT
TRBJ1-4,few,TRBD1,TRBV6-5,CACGRGREKLFF,TGTGCCTGCGGGAGGGGGCGTGAAAAACTGTTTTTT
TRBJ2-1,NA,NA,TRBV10-1,CASSPGGSNEQFF,TGCGCCAGCAGCCCCGGGGGTTCGAATGAGCAGTTCTTC
TRBJ1-2,NA,TRBD1,TRBV28,CASSLGQGRRGYTF,TGTGCCAGCAGTCTGGGACAGGGTAGAAGGGGCTACACCTTC
TRBJ2-7,NA,NA,TRBV4-1,CASSQELANYEQYF,TGCGCCAGCAGCCAAGAATTGGCGAACTACGAGCAGTACTTC
TRBJ2-3,NA,NA,TRBV7-2,CASSSGPQTNTQYF,TGTGCCAGCAGCTCGGGCCCACAAACGAATACGCAGTATTTT
TRBJ1-1,NA,NA,TRBV14,CASSRSLNTEAFF,TGTGCCAGCAGCCGTAGTTTGAACACTGAAGCTTTCTTT
TRBJ1-1,NA,NA,TRBV19,CATKTWRDKNTEAFF,TGCGCAACCAAAACCTGGCGGGACAAAAACACTGAAGCTTTCTTT
TRBJ1-4,few,NA,TRBV21-1,CASTPARHYDEKLFF,TGTGCCAGCACCCCCGCCCGCCACTACGATGAAAAACTGTTTTTT
TRBJ1-5,once,NA,TRBV29-1,CSVAPGGHQPQHF,TGCAGCGTTGCGCCAGGTGGGCATCAGCCCCAGCATTTT
TRBJ1-4,NA,NA,TRBV18,CASSPQGGDLEKLFF,TGTGCCAGCTCACCCCAAGGGGGGGACCTTGAAAAACTGTTTTTT
TRBJ1-4,NA,TRBD1,TRBV18,CASSPGQGVNEKLFF,TGTGCCAGCTCACCCGGACAGGGGGTTAATGAAAAACTGTTTTTT
TRBJ2-7,NA,TRBD1,TRBV4-1,CASSQGGTGTYEQYF,TGCGCCAGCAGCCAAGGGGGGACAGGGACCTACGAGCAGTACTTC